This is a list of T cell receptor beta chains from one sample in a study of identical twins. Via MiXCR, TCRdb re-called the 5' RACE reads, giving one row per CDR3 protein. This sample has hundreds of thousands of distinct CDR3 sequences, with approximately 6% found just once. Material for sequencing was naive T cells sorted from blood. All receptors come from a man in his late teens or twenties in good health. Both conserved end residues are part of each CDR3. The order of the fields is CDR3 length, clone size, V gene, D gene, J gene, CDR3 DNA, CDR3 protein. A D gene is named only where the DNA matches it firmly. Clone size is stated in some rows and not others, as once, few, many or a class when expanded.

CDR3 length: 16; clone size: -; V gene: TRBV14; D gene: -; J gene: TRBJ2-1; CDR3 DNA: TGTGCCAGCAGCCAAGATCAGGGGGGGGCGCAGAATGAGCAGTTCTTC; CDR3 protein: CASSQDQGGAQNEQFF
CDR3 length: 15; clone size: -; V gene: TRBV5-1; D gene: TRBD2; J gene: TRBJ2-3; CDR3 DNA: TGCGCCAGCAGCTTGTTCACTAGCGGGGGCGATACGCAGTATTTT; CDR3 protein: CASSLFTSGGDTQYF
CDR3 length: 16; clone size: many; V gene: TRBV5-5; D gene: TRBD1; J gene: TRBJ2-5; CDR3 DNA: TGTGCCAGCAGCTCTCTTACCGGGACAGGGTATGAGACCCAGTACTTC; CDR3 protein: CASSSLTGTGYETQYF
CDR3 length: 17; clone size: many; V gene: TRBV20-1; D gene: TRBD2; J gene: TRBJ2-3; CDR3 DNA: TGCAGTGCTAGAGATCCGGGGGGGGAGGGCCCGAGAGATACGCAGTATTTT; CDR3 protein: CSARDPGGEGPRDTQYF
CDR3 length: 15; clone size: many; V gene: TRBV9; D gene: TRBD1; J gene: TRBJ1-4; CDR3 DNA: TGTGCCAGCAGCCTGCGACAGGGCGGGAATGAAAAACTGTTTTTT; CDR3 protein: CASSLRQGGNEKLFF
CDR3 length: 18; clone size: -; V gene: TRBV5-1; D gene: TRBD2; J gene: TRBJ2-2; CDR3 DNA: TGCGCCAGCAGCTTGGCCGGGACTAGCGGAACGAACACCGGGGAGCTGTTTTTT; CDR3 protein: CASSLAGTSGTNTGELFF
CDR3 length: 11; clone size: many; V gene: TRBV28; D gene: -; J gene: TRBJ2-5; CDR3 DNA: TGTGCCAGCAGGGCACAAGAGACCCAGTACTTC; CDR3 protein: CASRAQETQYF
CDR3 length: 13; clone size: many; V gene: TRBV2; D gene: -; J gene: TRBJ2-1; CDR3 DNA: TGTGCCAGCAGCCCAAAAATCTACAATGAGCAGTTCTTC; CDR3 protein: CASSPKIYNEQFF
CDR3 length: 16; clone size: -; V gene: TRBV5-1; D gene: -; J gene: TRBJ2-4; CDR3 DNA: TGCGCCAGCAGCCAAGAGAGCGGTCTAGCCAAAAACATTCAGTACTTC; CDR3 protein: CASSQESGLAKNIQYF
CDR3 length: 15; clone size: many; V gene: TRBV12-3/TRBV12-4; D gene: -; J gene: TRBJ1-2; CDR3 DNA: TGTGCCAGCAGTGGACATCTTCGAGCTAACTATGGCTACACCTTC; CDR3 protein: CASSGHLRANYGYTF
CDR3 length: 10; clone size: many; V gene: TRBV20-1; D gene: -; J gene: TRBJ1-1; CDR3 DNA: TGCAGTGCAGGGAAAACTGAAGCTTTCTTT; CDR3 protein: CSAGKTEAFF
CDR3 length: 13; clone size: -; V gene: TRBV7-9; D gene: -; J gene: TRBJ1-2; CDR3 DNA: TGTGCCAGCAGCAAAGCAACAGGGAGTGGCTACACCTTC; CDR3 protein: CASSKATGSGYTF
CDR3 length: 18; clone size: many; V gene: TRBV6-4; D gene: -; J gene: TRBJ2-1; CDR3 DNA: TGTGCCAGCAGTGACTCGATAAGTTACCAGGGAAACTACAATGAGCAGTTCTTC; CDR3 protein: CASSDSISYQGNYNEQFF
CDR3 length: 13; clone size: many; V gene: TRBV28; D gene: TRBD1; J gene: TRBJ1-5; CDR3 DNA: TGTGCCAGATGTACAGGGGACAATCAGCCCCAGCATTTT; CDR3 protein: CARCTGDNQPQHF
CDR3 length: 14; clone size: -; V gene: TRBV12-3/TRBV12-4; D gene: TRBD1; J gene: TRBJ2-1; CDR3 DNA: TGTGCCAGCAGTTTCCTACAGGGGGCTTATGAGCAGTTCTTC; CDR3 protein: CASSFLQGAYEQFF
CDR3 length: 16; clone size: -; V gene: TRBV3-1; D gene: -; J gene: TRBJ2-6; CDR3 DNA: TGTGCCAGCAGCCAAGACCCAGGTCCTGGGGCCAACGTCCTGACTTTC; CDR3 protein: CASSQDPGPGANVLTF
CDR3 length: 14; clone size: many; V gene: TRBV12-3/TRBV12-4; D gene: -; J gene: TRBJ2-7; CDR3 DNA: TGTGCCAGCAGTGATTCTCTGTCGTCCTACGAGCAGTACTTC; CDR3 protein: CASSDSLSSYEQYF
CDR3 length: 16; clone size: many; V gene: TRBV7-9; D gene: TRBD1; J gene: TRBJ1-2; CDR3 DNA: TGTGCCAGCAGCTTAGCGACCAGGGGGGATAAAAATGGCTACACCTTC; CDR3 protein: CASSLATRGDKNGYTF
CDR3 length: 14; clone size: -; V gene: TRBV6-1; D gene: TRBD2; J gene: TRBJ2-1; CDR3 DNA: TGTGCCAGCAGGGTTAGCGGGGGCCACAATGAGCAGTTCTTC; CDR3 protein: CASRVSGGHNEQFF
CDR3 length: 13; clone size: -; V gene: TRBV30; D gene: TRBD2; J gene: TRBJ2-7; CDR3 DNA: TGTGCCTGGGCCGGACTAGCGGACTACGAGCAGTACTTC; CDR3 protein: CAWAGLADYEQYF
CDR3 length: 16; clone size: many; V gene: TRBV5-1; D gene: TRBD1; J gene: TRBJ1-1; CDR3 DNA: TGCGCCAGCAGCTTGGGATTTAGACAGGGGGACACTGAAGCTTTCTTT; CDR3 protein: CASSLGFRQGDTEAFF
CDR3 length: 16; clone size: few; V gene: TRBV19; D gene: -; J gene: TRBJ2-3; CDR3 DNA: TGTGCCAGTAGTCCCCTCTTAGGGGTACGACCAGATACGCAGTATTTT; CDR3 protein: CASSPLLGVRPDTQYF
CDR3 length: 13; clone size: many; V gene: TRBV18; D gene: -; J gene: TRBJ1-1; CDR3 DNA: TGTGCCAGCTCCCAACATTACGTTTCCGAAGCTTTCTTT; CDR3 protein: CASSQHYVSEAFF
CDR3 length: 15; clone size: many; V gene: TRBV20-1; D gene: TRBD2; J gene: TRBJ2-5; CDR3 DNA: TGCAGTGCCCCTATGACTAGCGGGAGACAAGAGACCCAGTACTTC; CDR3 protein: CSAPMTSGRQETQYF
CDR3 length: 12; clone size: once; V gene: TRBV19; D gene: -; J gene: TRBJ1-1; CDR3 DNA: TGTGCCAGTAGTACCGGCATAACTGAAGCTTTCTTT; CDR3 protein: CASSTGITEAFF
CDR3 length: 12; clone size: many; V gene: TRBV24-1; D gene: -; J gene: TRBJ2-7; CDR3 DNA: TGTGCCACCAGTGATTTAAACGGCGAGCAGTACTTC; CDR3 protein: CATSDLNGEQYF
CDR3 length: 15; clone size: few; V gene: TRBV2; D gene: -; J gene: TRBJ2-2; CDR3 DNA: TGTGCCAGCTCCGAAGGACAGATCAACACCGGGGAGCTGTTTTTT; CDR3 protein: CASSEGQINTGELFF
CDR3 length: 16; clone size: many; V gene: TRBV4-2; D gene: -; J gene: TRBJ2-2; CDR3 DNA: TGTGCCAGCAGCGTAGCAACTAGCCCGAACACCGGGGAGCTGTTTTTT; CDR3 protein: CASSVATSPNTGELFF
CDR3 length: 14; clone size: many; V gene: TRBV5-1; D gene: -; J gene: TRBJ2-1; CDR3 DNA: TGCGCCAGCAGCCCAGCGGACTCCTACAATGAGCAGTTCTTC; CDR3 protein: CASSPADSYNEQFF
CDR3 length: 16; clone size: -; V gene: TRBV28; D gene: TRBD2; J gene: TRBJ2-1; CDR3 DNA: TGTGCCAGCAGCCCGGGACTAGCGGGATTAGGCAATGAGCAGTTCTTC; CDR3 protein: CASSPGLAGLGNEQFF
CDR3 length: 16; clone size: few; V gene: TRBV3-1; D gene: -; J gene: TRBJ2-3; CDR3 DNA: TGTGCCAGCAGCCAAGGGTGGGACCACCTCACAGATACGCAGTATTTT; CDR3 protein: CASSQGWDHLTDTQYF
CDR3 length: 14; clone size: few; V gene: TRBV9; D gene: -; J gene: TRBJ1-1; CDR3 DNA: TGTGCCAGCAGCGTAGACCTGATGAACACTGAAGCTTTCTTT; CDR3 protein: CASSVDLMNTEAFF
CDR3 length: 11; clone size: -; V gene: TRBV3-1; D gene: -; J gene: TRBJ2-4; CDR3 DNA: TGTGCCAGCAGCCAAAGCAACATTCAGTACTTC; CDR3 protein: CASSQSNIQYF
CDR3 length: 16; clone size: few; V gene: TRBV20-1; D gene: TRBD2; J gene: TRBJ2-5; CDR3 DNA: TGCAGTGCTAGGCCGTTTTTAGCGGGGGAAATGAGAACCCAGTACTTC; CDR3 protein: CSARPFLAGEMRTQYF
CDR3 length: 15; clone size: -; V gene: TRBV5-1; D gene: -; J gene: TRBJ2-3; CDR3 DNA: TGCGCCAGCAGCTTGGGGATAGCTAGCACAGATACGCAGTATTTT; CDR3 protein: CASSLGIASTDTQYF
CDR3 length: 13; clone size: many; V gene: TRBV20-1; D gene: TRBD2; J gene: TRBJ2-5; CDR3 DNA: TGCAGTGCTGACGTTAGCGGGACGGAGACCCAGTACTTC; CDR3 protein: CSADVSGTETQYF
CDR3 length: 12; clone size: -; V gene: TRBV2; D gene: -; J gene: TRBJ2-5; CDR3 DNA: TGTGCCAGCAGTACCCTGGGACAGCGGGGACCCTTC; CDR3 protein: CASSTLGQRGPF
CDR3 length: 15; clone size: many; V gene: TRBV20-1; D gene: TRBD2; J gene: TRBJ2-5; CDR3 DNA: TGCAGTGCTCAAACCCCTAGCGGGAGCCAAGAGACCCAGTACTTC; CDR3 protein: CSAQTPSGSQETQYF
CDR3 length: 15; clone size: -; V gene: TRBV12-3/TRBV12-4; D gene: -; J gene: TRBJ1-6; CDR3 DNA: TGTGCCAGCAGTTTAGCGCGACAGCTTGGGTCACCCCTCCACTTT; CDR3 protein: CASSLARQLGSPLHF
CDR3 length: 16; clone size: -; V gene: TRBV7-6; D gene: TRBD1; J gene: TRBJ2-7; CDR3 DNA: TGTGCCAGCAGCGAAAGGCCCTGGGGACAGGGGTACGAGCAGTACTTC; CDR3 protein: CASSERPWGQGYEQYF
CDR3 length: 10; clone size: -; V gene: TRBV25-1; D gene: -; J gene: TRBJ1-2; CDR3 DNA: TGTGCCAGCTTTAACTATGGCTACACCTTC; CDR3 protein: CASFNYGYTF
CDR3 length: 14; clone size: many; V gene: TRBV18; D gene: TRBD1; J gene: TRBJ2-7; CDR3 DNA: TGTGCCAGCTCACAAGGACAGGGGACCTACGAGCAGTACTTC; CDR3 protein: CASSQGQGTYEQYF
CDR3 length: 16; clone size: many; V gene: TRBV5-1; D gene: -; J gene: TRBJ2-1; CDR3 DNA: TGCGCCAGCAGCTTGGCCCCGGCCCACTCCTACAATGAGCAGTTCTTC; CDR3 protein: CASSLAPAHSYNEQFF
CDR3 length: 12; clone size: many; V gene: TRBV29-1; D gene: -; J gene: TRBJ2-3; CDR3 DNA: TGCAGCGTTGAATTTCGAACAGATACGCAGTATTTT; CDR3 protein: CSVEFRTDTQYF
CDR3 length: 15; clone size: many; V gene: TRBV10-3; D gene: TRBD2; J gene: TRBJ2-1; CDR3 DNA: TGTGCCATCAGTGAGCCGGCTAGCGGGAGAACTGAGCAGTTCTTC; CDR3 protein: CAISEPASGRTEQFF
CDR3 length: 12; clone size: many; V gene: TRBV12-3/TRBV12-4; D gene: -; J gene: TRBJ2-1; CDR3 DNA: TGTGCCAGCAGTTCGGAAGGGGGTGAGCAGTTCTTC; CDR3 protein: CASSSEGGEQFF
CDR3 length: 16; clone size: few; V gene: TRBV28; D gene: TRBD2; J gene: TRBJ2-7; CDR3 DNA: TGTGCCAGCAGTTTAGGGGGACTAGCGGGGACCTACGAGCAGTACTTC; CDR3 protein: CASSLGGLAGTYEQYF
CDR3 length: 15; clone size: many; V gene: TRBV7-9; D gene: TRBD2; J gene: TRBJ2-1; CDR3 DNA: TGTGCCAGCAGCTTCGGTCTAGCGGGTATCCATGAGCAGTTCTTC; CDR3 protein: CASSFGLAGIHEQFF
CDR3 length: 13; clone size: few; V gene: TRBV29-1; D gene: -; J gene: TRBJ2-5; CDR3 DNA: TGCAGCGTTGAGGTAGGGCTCGGCGAGACCCAGTACTTC; CDR3 protein: CSVEVGLGETQYF
CDR3 length: 13; clone size: few; V gene: TRBV20-1; D gene: -; J gene: TRBJ2-7; CDR3 DNA: TGCAGTGCTAGAGTCCCGGGGGCCTACGAGCAGTACTTC; CDR3 protein: CSARVPGAYEQYF